This TCR beta chain emerged from a study of early stage breast cancer tumors. Whole-study findings and limits: Functional markers like CD4, CD8 and FOXP3 were missed in bulk sequencing. Blood repertoires resembled normal breast more than tumor.

Details on this clone: The target antigen is unknown.

Profiled with immunoSEQ multiplex PCR; TCRdb holds only in-frame clones, not every one. The sample lists tens of thousands of clones, 75% to 85% occurring once. Germline-derived CDR1 and CDR2 are MNHEY and SVGAGI. CDR3 length: 16 amino acids. Unmatched junction bases numbered 6, after V lost 2 bases and J lost 4 bases. V usage is TRBV6-5 and J usage is TRBJ1-4, with TRBD1 identical over 8 bases. The source is a person in their sixties with breast cancer. The sample consisted of blood. CDR3 loop: CASSYLGTGVNEKLFF. DNA for the CDR3: TGTGCCAGCAGTTACCTTGGGACAGGAGTTAATGAAAAACTGTTTTTT.